The 5 T cell receptor beta chains below were found in one sample sequenced in a study of shared clonotypes between healthy human individuals. As defined, naive CD8 cells were CD45RO-negative and positively selected for CCR7, with terminally differentiated effector memory CD45RA+ cells excluded. The table came from immunoSEQ multiplex PCR; TCRdb's copy has only in-frame clones and leaves some out. The sample holds about 2.2 million clones; just under 95% are singletons and the top ten take 1.5% to 2%. The specimen was naive CD8+ T cells from PBMCs. The origin of the receptors is a man between 18 and 35 years old in good health. Some clones in this sample may be carry-over from other donors' samples.

Concerning this clone: This same CDR3 is encoded by further DNA sequences in the sample. CDR3 DNA sequence: TGTGCCAGCAGCGTAGGCGGGCCGGCCTACGAGCAGTACTTC. Its translation: CASSVGGPAYEQYF. The V call is TRBV9, the J call TRBJ2-7, with D possibly being TRBD2 (5 bases). Germline V lookup: CDR1 SGDLS, CDR2 YYNGEE. This CDR3 spans 14 amino acids. V lost 0 bases and J 2 bases, leaving 9 bases between the germline ends.

This CDR3 reads CASSLSRKGGYTF. CDR3 DNA: TGTGCCAGCAGCCTGTCACGGAAAGGTGGCTACACCTTC. The V and J genes are TRBV28 and TRBJ1-2; no clear D. The germline CDR1 and CDR2 sequences are MDHEN and SYDVKM. This CDR3 spans 13 amino acids. Trimming removed 6 bases at V and 7 bases at J, with 15 bases between.

Note on this clone: This could be a read error, since a much larger clone is one nucleotide away. The V and J genes are TRBV5-4 and TRBJ1-1; no definite D call. CDR3 length equals 12 residues. Germline V CDR1 and CDR2: SGHNT, YYREEE (reference sequence). The ends were cut back, 3 bases at V and 1 base at J, with 4 bases in the middle. CDR3 nucleotide sequence: TGTGCCAGCAGCTCAGGGAACACTGAAGCTTTCTTT. Its translation is CASSSGNTEAFF. Full variable domain (missing parts from reference TRBV5-4 and TRBJ1-1): ETGVTQSPTHLIKTRGQQVTLRCSSQSGHNTVSWYQQALGQGPQFIFQYYREEENGRGNFPPRFSGLQFPNYSSELNVNALELDDSALYLCASSSGNTEAFFGQGTRLTVV.

This chain links TRBV7-9 with TRBJ2-3, with 8 bases aligning to TRBD1. The CDR3 loop spans 17 amino acids. Germline V gene sequence: CDR1 SEHNR, CDR2 FQNEAQ (reference sequence). V shed 1 base, J shed 2 bases, and the junction held 8 bases outside the gene matches. CDR3 protein: CASSLVVGQGDTDTQYF. CDR3 in DNA: TGTGCCAGCAGCTTAGTGGTCGGACAGGGAGACACAGATACGCAGTATTTT.

This chain connects TRBV5-1 to TRBJ2-5; D might be TRBD1 (6 bases). V shed 0 bases and J shed 0 bases, with 6 bases lying between them. CDR1 is SGHRS and CDR2 is YFSETQ in the germline V gene. CDR3 length: 14 residues. CDR3 residues: CASSLAGDQETQYF. The CDR3 nucleotides read TGCGCCAGCAGCTTGGCAGGGGACCAAGAGACCCAGTACTTC.